The clone carrying this T cell receptor beta chain has a count of ten or more. Its antigen is unidentified. One entry per CDR3 protein results from TCRdb running MiXCR on the reads. The sample shows some 390,000 distinct CDR3 sequences, 15% to 20% of them seen only once. The sample is drawn from a study of T cell repertoires in cytomegalovirus infection. This CDR3 spans 12 amino acids. The V and J ends lost 5 bases and 9 bases respectively, with 11 bases between them. The germline CDR1 and CDR2 sequences are SEHNR and FQNEAQ (reference sequence). Study-wide results and caveats: Ex vivo, HLA-C-restricted CMV-specific TCR beta clonotypes prevailed over the rest of the response.

Sequencing used PBMCs. The J gene is TRBJ2-1, the V gene TRBV7-9, with unresolved D. The receptor was derived from a human donor in good health (CMV status not recorded). Some clones in this sample may be carry-over from other donors' samples. The CDR3 sequence is CASSANLGEQFF. The CDR3 DNA reads TGTGCCAGCAGCGCCAATTTAGGTGAGCAGTTCTTC.